The 20 T cell receptor beta chains below all came from one sample that was sequenced in a study of cytomegalovirus exposure and HLA in healthy donors. A multiplex PCR was run with 60 Vbeta primers and 13 Jbeta primers. Clones were read by immunoSEQ multiplex PCR, and TCRdb kept only the in-frame ones, dropping some. The repertoire consists of about 160,000 clones, with over 75% occurring once and the leading ten covering approximately 1.2%. The specimen sequenced was PBMCs. Receptors originate from a man over 45 in good health and CMV-seropositive.

The CDR3 protein is CASRTLGPLTGELFF. CDR3 sequence (DNA): TGTGCCAGCAGAACGTTGGGGCCTTTGACCGGGGAGCTGTTTTTT. The chain employs TRBV6-6 and TRBJ2-2; maybe TRBD1 (5 bases). This CDR3 has 15 residues. Deletions cut 6 bases from V and 5 bases from J, with 16 bases between. Germline V CDR1 and CDR2: MNHNY, SVGAGI (reference sequence).

J is TRBJ1-1 and V is TRBV2; no definite D call. Deletions cut 6 bases from V and 1 base from J, with 9 bases between. The CDR3 runs 13 residues. The germline V gene encodes CDR1 SNHLY and CDR2 FYNNEI. DNA for the CDR3: TGTGCCAGCAGAGGTGACAAGAACACTGAAGCTTTCTTT. Its protein product is CASRGDKNTEAFF.

The rearrangement uses TRBV27 and TRBJ1-3; D is perhaps TRBD1 (6 bases). Germline CDR1 and CDR2: MNHEY and SMNVEV (reference sequence). The germline V and J ends were trimmed by 4 bases and 0 bases, with 13 bases remaining between them. CDR3 length: 16 amino acids. DNA of the CDR3: TGTGCCAGCAGTTCCTCGACAGGATACTCTGGAAACACCATATATTTT. It yields the protein CASSSSTGYSGNTIYF.

V usage is TRBV6-1 and J usage is TRBJ1-1; D gene uncertain. The CDR3 loop spans 13 amino acids. Germline V gives CDR1 MNHNS, CDR2 SASEGT. The ends were cut back, 5 bases at V and 2 bases at J, with 9 bases in the middle. CDR3 amino acids: CASSPLANTEAFF. CDR3 DNA sequence: TGTGCCAGCAGTCCGCTAGCTAACACTGAAGCTTTCTTT.

The rearrangement uses TRBV11-3 and TRBJ2-3, with D maybe TRBD1 (6 bases). The germline V gene encodes CDR1 SGHNT and CDR2 YENEEA. V dropped 4 bases and J dropped 3 bases, with 14 bases sitting between them. This CDR3 has 15 amino acids. The CDR3 DNA reads TGTGCCAGCAGCTCGTACCCTAGGGGGACAGATACGCAGTATTTT. Translated, it gives CASSSYPRGTDTQYF.

The chain joins TRBV5-4 to TRBJ2-3, with 15 bases fitting TRBD2. The CDR3 runs to 16 residues. Unmatched junction bases numbered 1, after V lost 1 base and J lost 4 bases. Germline-derived CDR1 and CDR2 are SGHNT and YYREEE (reference sequence). CDR3 coding DNA: TGTGCCAGCAGCTTGAGGACTAGCGGGAGGGCAGATACGCAGTATTTT. This encodes CASSLRTSGRADTQYF.

This clone was seen a few times. The J gene is TRBJ2-7, the V gene TRBV6-5; D unresolved. V lost 7 bases, J lost 0 bases, and 7 bases lay in between. The CDR3 runs to 12 residues. CDR1 and CDR2 from the germline V gene are MNHEY and SVGAGI. In DNA form, the CDR3 reads TGTGCCAGCACCCGCAGCTCCTACGAGCAGTACTTC. This translates into CASTRSSYEQYF.

The chain uses TRBV5-1 and TRBJ2-1; 12 nucleotides agree with TRBD2. The CDR3 has 15 amino acids. CDR1 is SGHRS and CDR2 is YFSETQ in the germline V gene. Germline trimming cut 0 bases from V and 6 bases from J; bases unmatched to any gene: 1. DNA for the CDR3: TGCGCCAGCAGCTTGGGACTAGCGGGGGTCAATGAGCAGTTCTTC. Protein: CASSLGLAGVNEQFF.

The chain links TRBV7-2 to TRBJ2-4; D is possibly TRBD2 (5 bases). V lost 5 bases and J lost 8, with 7 bases in between. The CDR3 runs 11 residues. Germline values: CDR1 SGHTA, CDR2 FQGNSA. The CDR3 DNA sequence: TGTGCCAGCAGCCTCGGGGACATTCAGTACTTC. It yields the protein CASSLGDIQYF.

The genes are TRBV28 and TRBJ2-7; the match to TRBD1 covers 11 bases. The CDR3 has 15 amino acids. CDR1 and CDR2 (germline): MDHEN, SYDVKM. V trimming: 4 bases; J trimming: 7 bases; junction bases outside the gene matches: 9. As DNA, the CDR3 is TGTGCCAGCAGTTCTGGACAGGGGGCGCAAAAGGAGCAGTACTTC. It encodes CASSSGQGAQKEQYF.

The V call is TRBV2, the J call TRBJ1-5; possible D gene TRBD1, 6 bases. The CDR3 contains 13 residues. Germline CDR1 reads SNHLY; CDR2 reads FYNNEI. Trimming cost V 4 bases and J 4 bases, with 8 bases left between them. The CDR3 sequence is CASSGRGNQPQHF. CDR3 bases: TGTGCCAGCAGTGGCAGGGGAAATCAGCCCCAGCATTTT.

The table lists this clone with a few counts. The rearrangement joins TRBV5-5 to TRBJ1-5; D not resolved. The germline V and J ends were trimmed by 3 bases and 3 bases, with 13 bases remaining between them. The CDR3 extends over 15 amino acids. Germline loops: CDR1 SGHKS, CDR2 YYEKEE (reference sequence). CDR3 DNA sequence: TGTGCCAGCAGCTGGATAGTAGCATCCAATCAGCCCCAGCATTTT. Protein: CASSWIVASNQPQHF.

The chain uses TRBV5-1 and TRBJ2-2, with D maybe TRBD1 (6 bases). The germline CDR1 and CDR2 sequences are SGHRS and YFSETQ. The CDR3 has 15 amino acids. V was shortened by 3 bases and J by 6 bases, with 15 bases between the two germline ends. The CDR3 loop reads CASSSGQRNAGELFF. In nucleotides, the CDR3 is TGCGCCAGCAGCTCAGGACAGCGCAACGCCGGGGAGCTGTTTTTT. The full variable domain, with the rest looked up from reference TRBV5-1 and TRBJ2-2, is KAGVTQTPRYLIKTRGQQVTLSCSPISGHRSVSWYQQTPGQGLQFLFEYFSETQRNKGNFPGRFSGRQFSNSRSEMNVSTLELGDSALYLCASSSGQRNAGELFFGEGSRLTVL.

This chain uses TRBV6-6 with TRBJ2-7, with 7 bases matching TRBD1. The germline V gene has CDR1 MNHNY and CDR2 SVGAGI (reference sequence). This CDR3 region has 14 residues. With V trimmed by 6 bases and J by 2 bases, 7 bases remained unmatched. CDR3 region: CASRTTGAAYEQYF. CDR3 DNA: TGTGCCAGCAGAACTACAGGGGCAGCCTACGAGCAGTACTTC.

A few counts support this clone. The chain recombines TRBV27 with TRBJ2-6; possible D gene TRBD2, 6 bases. This CDR3 is built from 18 residues. Between the trimmed V and J ends, which lost 2 bases and 5 bases, there was a span of 19 bases. CDR1 is MNHEY and CDR2 is SMNVEV in the germline V gene (reference sequence). This CDR3 reads CASSLRSGVGTWANVLTF. For the CDR3, the DNA is TGTGCCAGCAGTTTAAGGTCGGGGGTTGGGACCTGGGCCAACGTCCTGACTTTC.

This clone has a handful of counts. V is TRBV29-1 and J is TRBJ1-2; 7 bases agree with TRBD1. Per germline, CDR1 SQVTM and CDR2 ANQGSEA. The CDR3 spans 14 residues. J gave up 1 base and V 7 bases, and 9 bases lay outside the gene matches. CDR3 in amino acids: CSAAPQGSNYGYTF. CDR3 DNA: TGCAGCGCTGCCCCACAGGGGAGTAACTATGGCTACACCTTC.

V and J are TRBV6-1 and TRBJ2-3, with 9 bases matching TRBD2. With V trimmed by 7 bases and J by 2 bases, 7 bases remained unmatched. The CDR3 extends over 15 amino acids. Germline V CDR1 and CDR2: MNHNS, SASEGT. The CDR3 sequence: CASTLAGDYTDTQYF. The CDR3 DNA follows: TGTGCCAGCACCTTAGCGGGGGATTACACAGATACGCAGTATTTT.

The chain carries TRBV5-6 and TRBJ1-2, with TRBD1 matching 8 bases. The CDR3 spans 15 residues. The germline V gene encodes CDR1 SGHDT and CDR2 YYEEEE. Trimming at V came to 1 base and at J to 2 bases, leaving 4 bases not matched to a gene. The CDR3 loop is CASSLWDRRNYGYTF. The CDR3 coding sequence is TGTGCCAGCAGCTTGTGGGACAGGAGGAACTATGGCTACACCTTC.

In DNA form, the CDR3 reads TGTGCCAGCAGCTTGGAGGGGCAGGAGATAAATCAGCCCCAGCATTTT. It codes for CASSLEGQEINQPQHF. The V gene is TRBV5-6, the J gene TRBJ1-5, with D possibly matching TRBD1 (5 bases). The CDR3 has 16 residues. Germline lookup yields CDR1 SGHDT and CDR2 YYEEEE. Trimming took off 0 bases at V and 4 bases at J, with 14 bases between the two ends.

This clone was counted once. This chain uses TRBV7-9 with TRBJ1-4; TRBD1 is a possible D gene (6 bases). The germline V gene encodes CDR1 SEHNR and CDR2 FQNEAQ (reference sequence). V gave up 10 bases and J gave up 1 base, with 10 bases separating them. This CDR3 region has 13 residues. The CDR3 nucleotides are TGTGCCATTCCAGGGGAAACTAATGAAAAACTGTTTTTT. Amino acid sequence: CAIPGETNEKLFF. Looking up the rest from reference TRBV7-9 and TRBJ1-4 gives the full variable domain: DTGVSQNPRHKITKRGQNVTFRCDPISEHNRLYWYRQTLGQGPEFLTYFQNEAQLEKSRLLSDRFSAERPKGSFSTLEIQRTEQGDSAMYLCAIPGETNEKLFFGSGTQLSVL.